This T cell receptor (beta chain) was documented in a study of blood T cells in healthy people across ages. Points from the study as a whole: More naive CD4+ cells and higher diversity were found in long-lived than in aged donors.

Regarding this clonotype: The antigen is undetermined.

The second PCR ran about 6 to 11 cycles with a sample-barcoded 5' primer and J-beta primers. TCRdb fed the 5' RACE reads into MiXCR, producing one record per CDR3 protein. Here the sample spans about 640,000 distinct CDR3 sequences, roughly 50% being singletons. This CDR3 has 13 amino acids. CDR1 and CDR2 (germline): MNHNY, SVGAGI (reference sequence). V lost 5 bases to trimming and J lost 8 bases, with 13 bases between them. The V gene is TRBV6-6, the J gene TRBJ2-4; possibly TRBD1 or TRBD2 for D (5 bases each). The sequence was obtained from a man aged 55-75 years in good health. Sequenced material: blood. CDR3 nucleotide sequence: TGTGCCAGCAGTCGGCAGGGAGAACACATTCAGTACTTC. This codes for CASSRQGEHIQYF.